The 8 T cell receptor beta chains given below trace back to one sample, sequenced in a study of shared clonotypes between healthy human individuals. The protocol was immunoSEQ multiplex PCR, while the TCRdb copy is restricted to in-frame clones and leaves out a portion. The sample has roughly 1,500,000 clones, around 98.5% seen once. Specimen: naive CD4+ T cells sorted from blood. The subset: CD45RA+ positively selected. The receptors here all came from a man aged 25-45 years in good health.

The chain links TRBV5-4 to TRBJ2-5; D may be TRBD2 (6 bases). Germline lookup yields CDR1 SGHNT and CDR2 YYREEE (reference sequence). The CDR3 covers 16 residues. The V and J ends lost 4 bases and 5 bases respectively, with 21 bases between them. The CDR3 spells CASSQNGMRGWETQYF. CDR3 nucleotide sequence: TGTGCCAGCAGCCAGAACGGGATGCGGGGCTGGGAGACCCAGTACTTC.

The chain uses TRBV9 and TRBJ1-2, with no clear D. This CDR3 spans 13 amino acids. The germline CDR1 and CDR2 sequences are SGDLS and YYNGEE. V lost 3 bases, J lost 8 bases, and 14 bases lay in between. The CDR3 loop is CASSAPKVYGYTF. CDR3 coding DNA: TGTGCCAGCAGCGCCCCGAAAGTCTACGGCTACACCTTC.

The count of this clone is one. This same CDR3 is encoded by further DNA sequences in the sample. This rearrangement joins TRBV28 to TRBJ2-7; D not certain. CDR1 is MDHEN, CDR2 SYDVKM, per germline. V lost 3 bases to trimming and J lost 2 bases, with 5 bases between them. This CDR3 has 12 amino acids. For the CDR3, the DNA is TGTGCCAGCAGTTTCCTCCCCTACGAGCAGTACTTC. Translating it yields CASSFLPYEQYF.

The rearrangement joins TRBV5-4 to TRBJ1-1, with D possibly TRBD1 on 6 matching bases. Per germline, CDR1 SGHNT and CDR2 YYREEE (reference sequence). The CDR3 contains 15 residues. V was pared by 5 bases and J by 0 bases, with 14 bases between. The CDR3 sequence is CASRPGGGLNTEAFF. CDR3 DNA: TGTGCCAGCAGGCCCGGAGGGGGACTGAACACTGAAGCTTTCTTT.

Comments on this clone: This sample also contains other DNA sequences that code for the same CDR3. This chain links TRBV18 with TRBJ2-1; D ambiguous. V lost 6 bases and J 6 bases, leaving 3 bases between the germline ends. In germline, CDR1 is KGHSH, CDR2 LQKENI. This CDR3 is 10 amino acids long. The CDR3 loop reads CASSGNEQFF. CDR3 sequence (DNA): TGTGCCAGCTCGGGCAATGAGCAGTTCTTC.

In regard to this clone: At the DNA level, this CDR3 is encoded by other sequences in the same sample as well. This chain connects TRBV5-1 to TRBJ2-7; 9 bases map to TRBD1. From germline, CDR1 is SGHRS and CDR2 YFSETQ. With 3 bases clipped from V and 10 bases from J, the junction kept 14 bases outside the gene matches. The CDR3 runs to 15 residues. The CDR3 DNA reads as TGCGCCAGCAGCTGGGACTCCGGGACAGGGCGCGTCCAGTACTTC. It yields the protein CASSWDSGTGRVQYF.

This clone was detected only once. This chain links TRBV11-2 with TRBJ2-1; D gene ambiguous. The V end was cut by 2 bases, the J end by 4 bases, with 9 bases between. Germline CDR1 and CDR2: SGHAT and FQNNGV. The CDR3 spans 14 residues. The CDR3 protein is CASSLLWGYNEQFF. The CDR3 DNA reads as TGTGCCAGCAGCTTATTGTGGGGTTACAATGAGCAGTTCTTC. Full variable domain (rest looked up from reference TRBV11-2 and TRBJ2-1): EAGVAQSPRYKIIEKRQSVAFWCNPISGHATLYWYQQILGQGPKLLIQFQNNGVVDDSQLPKDRFSAERLKGVDSTLKIQPAKLEDSAVYLCASSLLWGYNEQFFGPGTRLTVL.

The chain recombines TRBV2 with TRBJ1-5; D might be TRBD1 (5 bases). V lost 6 bases and J 0 bases, leaving 12 bases between the germline ends. Germline-derived CDR1 and CDR2 are SNHLY and FYNNEI. This CDR3 has 15 amino acids. CDR3 in amino acids: CASRGEGTSNQPQHF. CDR3 DNA: TGTGCCAGCAGGGGGGAAGGGACTAGCAATCAGCCCCAGCATTTT. The full variable domain, completed using reference TRBV2 and TRBJ1-5, is EPEVTQTPSHQVTQMGQEVILRCVPISNHLYFYWYRQILGQKVEFLVSFYNNEISEKSEIFDDQFSVERPDGSNFTLKIRSTKLEDSAMYFCASRGEGTSNQPQHFGDGTRLSIL.